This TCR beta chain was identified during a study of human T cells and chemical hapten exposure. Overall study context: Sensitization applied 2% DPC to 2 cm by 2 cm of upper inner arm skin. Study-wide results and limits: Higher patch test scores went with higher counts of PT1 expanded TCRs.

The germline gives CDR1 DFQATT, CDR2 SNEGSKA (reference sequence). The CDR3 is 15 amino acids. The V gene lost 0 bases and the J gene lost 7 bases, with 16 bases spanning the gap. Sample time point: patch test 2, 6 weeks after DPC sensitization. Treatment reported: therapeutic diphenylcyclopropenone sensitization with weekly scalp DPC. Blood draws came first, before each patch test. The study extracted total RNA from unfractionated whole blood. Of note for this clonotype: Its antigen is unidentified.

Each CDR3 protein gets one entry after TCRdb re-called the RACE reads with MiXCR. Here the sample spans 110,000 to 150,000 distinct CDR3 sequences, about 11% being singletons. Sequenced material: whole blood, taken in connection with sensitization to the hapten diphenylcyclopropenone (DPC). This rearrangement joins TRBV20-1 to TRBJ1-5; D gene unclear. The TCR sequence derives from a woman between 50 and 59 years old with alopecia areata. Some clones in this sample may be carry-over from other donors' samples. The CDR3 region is CSARDRMGSLQPQHF. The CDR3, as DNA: TGCAGTGCTAGAGATAGAATGGGGAGCTTGCAGCCCCAGCATTTT.